The clone carrying this T cell receptor beta chain occurred once. The data were obtained in a study of blood T cell repertoires in COVID-19. Germline CDR1 SGHTA, CDR2 FQGTGA. Deletions cut 5 bases from V and 0 bases from J, with 7 bases between. CDR3 length: 13 residues. Clones were read by immunoSEQ multiplex PCR, and TCRdb kept only the in-frame ones, dropping some. The data show around 89,000 clones, around 89% seen once. This chain connects TRBV7-3 to TRBJ1-2; D uncertain. Sequencing was done on a sample of peripheral blood. This clonotype was sampled from a man between 60 and 75 years old with acute or convalescent COVID-19. The CDR3 region has the DNA TGTGCCAGCAGCCTAGGTACTAACTATGGCTACACCTTC. Its translation: CASSLGTNYGYTF.